The 23 T cell receptor beta chains reported below all come from one sample, sequenced in a study of CXCR3-negative and CXCR3-positive naive CD8 T cells. The method, 5' RACE with UMI labels, was used to prepare the TRB cDNA libraries. Reanalyzing the 5' RACE reads, TCRdb keeps one entry per CDR3 protein, without DNA. Here the sample table reports around 26,000 distinct CDR3 sequences. Material for sequencing was naive CXCR3- CD8+ T cells from blood. The subset denotes: CD45RO-CCR7+CD27+CD95- naive CD8+ T cells lacking CXCR3 (TNR3-). The receptors were gathered from a human donor in good health. Some clones in this sample may be carry-over from other donors' samples.

This clonotype shows up as medium-sized (0.01 to 0.1%) by frequency. V is TRBV28 and J is TRBJ2-7; absent DNA, TCRdb's TRBD1 call cannot be checked. Looked up from germline, CDR1 is MDHEN and CDR2 is SYDVKM. CDR3 size: 15 residues. CDR3 region: CASSRRGESSYEQYF.

This chain connects TRBV29-1 to TRBJ2-7. Germline V gene lookup returns CDR1 SQVTM and CDR2 ANQGSEA. The CDR3 is 12 residues long. The CDR3 is CSVVSPSYEQYF.

The chain uses TRBV28 and TRBJ1-5; the D call of TRBD1 rests on TCRdb alone, since no DNA is present to check it. This CDR3 contains 13 residues. The V gene's germline CDR1 is MDHEN and CDR2 SYDVKM. The CDR3 sequence is CASSRQMDQPQHF.

The chain couples TRBV7-9 to TRBJ2-7; without DNA, the TCRdb call of TRBD1 cannot be checked. Germline V gene sequence: CDR1 SEHNR, CDR2 FQNEAQ (reference sequence). The CDR3 length is 13 residues. CDR3 region: CASRPGGVHEQYF.

The rearrangement links TRBV6-2 or TRBV6-3 to TRBJ1-5; TCRdb reports TRBD1, a call that lacks DNA to check it against. Germline values: CDR1 MNHEY, CDR2 SVGEGT. The CDR3 loop spans 13 amino acids. The CDR3 region is CASSYRDNQPQHF.

CDR3 sequence reads: CASSLWRAEAFF. The chain recombines TRBV12-3 or TRBV12-4 with TRBJ1-1. The CDR3 is made up of 12 amino acids.

The V call is TRBV9, the J call TRBJ2-1; TCRdb calls TRBD1, which cannot be checked without DNA. Looked up from germline, CDR1 is SGDLS and CDR2 is YYNGEE. This CDR3 region has 15 residues. The chain's CDR3 is CASSAVMEGANEQFF.

V gene TRBV12-3 or TRBV12-4 combines with J gene TRBJ2-3; TCRdb picks TRBD2, but there is no DNA to check that call. CDR3 length: 15 amino acids. The chain's CDR3 is CASSPPTGFPDTQYF.

The V call is TRBV20-1, the J call TRBJ2-7. The CDR3 covers 15 residues. CDR1 DFQATT and CDR2 SNEGSKA come from the germline V gene (reference sequence). The CDR3 loop reads CSARMLEGVPYEQYF.

This chain uses TRBV14 with TRBJ2-7. Germline V gene data show CDR1 as SGHDN and CDR2 as FVKESK. The CDR3 is made up of 13 amino acids. The CDR3 protein is CASSPGKPYEQYF.

The V gene is TRBV29-1, the J gene TRBJ1-1; TCRdb calls TRBD1, which cannot be checked without DNA. The CDR3 loop spans 13 amino acids. CDR1 is SQVTM and CDR2 is ANQGSEA in the germline V gene. This CDR3 is CSAATAMNTEAFF.

According to its frequency, this clonotype is medium-sized. The gene calls are TRBV29-1 and TRBJ2-3; the TCRdb D gene call, TRBD1, has no DNA to confirm it. The CDR3 is made up of 13 amino acids. The germline CDR1 and CDR2 sequences are SQVTM and ANQGSEA. CDR3 residues: CSVPQESTDTQYF.

This rearrangement joins TRBV9 to TRBJ1-2. Germline CDR1 is SGDLS and CDR2 is YYNGEE. This CDR3 is 13 amino acids long. CDR3 in amino acids: CASSPMTNYGYTF.

V is TRBV7-7 and J is TRBJ2-2; TCRdb indicates TRBD2, and absent DNA this call remains unverified. Germline values: CDR1 SSHAT, CDR2 FNYEAQ (reference sequence). The CDR3 spans 16 residues. CDR3 protein: CASSAHGAGGPGELFF.

This chain links TRBV12-3 or TRBV12-4 with TRBJ2-7; as DNA is missing, the TRBD2 call by TCRdb cannot be tested. The CDR3 has 14 amino acids. CDR3 residues: CASSLGGARNEQYF.

The chain recombines TRBV11-2 with TRBJ2-3; TCRdb designates TRBD2, a call that cannot be tested without DNA. Germline CDR1 SGHAT, CDR2 FQNNGV. The CDR3 is made up of 15 amino acids. This CDR3 is CASSRGAGGTDTQYF.

The genes are TRBV7-2 and TRBJ2-1; the D call of TRBD1 rests on TCRdb alone, since no DNA is present to check it. CDR1 SGHTA and CDR2 FQGNSA come from the germline V gene. This CDR3 is 17 amino acids long. CDR3: CASSSEGAFSSYNEQFF.

This chain joins TRBV30 and TRBJ1-2; TCRdb's D call of TRBD1 is untestable without DNA. The CDR3 sequence is 11 residues long. CDR1 GTSNPN and CDR2 SVGIG come from the germline V gene (reference sequence). CDR3 protein: CAWMQGAGYTF.

The chain uses TRBV11-2 and TRBJ2-2. Germline V gives CDR1 SGHAT, CDR2 FQNNGV. This CDR3 is 16 amino acids long. CDR3 sequence: CASSLIGQLNTGELFF.

CDR3 region: CASSTNPGLATAYTQYF. V is TRBV6-5 and J is TRBJ2-3; TCRdb returns TRBD2, unconfirmable since there is no DNA. There are 17 residues in the CDR3. Germline V lookup: CDR1 MNHEY, CDR2 SVGAGI.

This chain connects TRBV7-8 to TRBJ1-1; lacking DNA, the TRBD1 call made by TCRdb goes unchecked. This CDR3 contains 14 residues. CDR1 SGHVS and CDR2 FQNEAQ come from the germline V gene. CDR3 sequence: CASSPGQGASEAFF.

This chain uses TRBV19 with TRBJ1-5; there is no DNA to check the TCRdb D call of TRBD1. Germline V gene lookup returns CDR1 LNHDA and CDR2 SQIVND (reference sequence). The CDR3 covers 17 residues. CDR3 sequence reads: CASRGNWGQENNQPQHF.

This sequence joins TRBV27 and TRBJ2-7; TCRdb designates TRBD1, a call that cannot be tested without DNA. The CDR3 sequence is 15 residues long. The V gene's germline CDR1 is MNHEY and CDR2 SMNVEV (reference sequence). CDR3 residues: CASSLRGSNSYEQYF.